The 5 T cell receptor beta chains listed next were all sequenced from one sample in a study of Graves' ophthalmopathy and Graves' hyperthyroidism. Amplifying from RNA transcripts, the study obtained TCR beta CDR3 regions. Amplification began with first-round RT-PCR using HTBI primers, then second-round multiplex PCR was performed. TCRdb independently ran MiXCR on the multiplex PCR reads; one entry per CDR3 protein. The sample consists of fewer than 650,000 distinct CDR3 sequences, roughly 20% of them appearing once. The sequencing input was peripheral blood. The receptors originated from a young woman with stable Graves' hyperthyroidism. Some clones in this sample may be carry-over from other donors' samples.

V and J are TRBV12-3 or TRBV12-4 and TRBJ1-2, with TRBD1 matching 9 bases. With V trimmed by 3 bases and J by 6 bases, 5 bases remained unmatched. The CDR3 sequence is 14 residues long. The CDR3 loop reads CASSFTRDRDGYTF. Here the CDR3 DNA reads TGTGCCAGCAGTTTCACTCGGGACAGGGATGGCTACACCTTC.

At least ten counts were recorded for this clonotype. The chain combines TRBV6-1 with TRBJ2-7, with 9 bases fitting TRBD1. The CDR3 has 15 residues. The V gene's germline CDR1 is MNHNS and CDR2 SASEGT. Trimming at V came to 6 bases and at J to 5 bases, leaving 11 bases not matched to a gene. The CDR3 loop reads CASRTSGTGLHEQYF. In DNA form, the CDR3 reads TGTGCCAGCAGGACATCCGGGACAGGGTTACACGAGCAGTACTTC.

The rearrangement links TRBV11-2 to TRBJ1-1; tentatively, D is TRBD1 (6 bases). Trimming pared 5 bases from V and 1 base from J, leaving 14 bases between. CDR3 size: 15 residues. Germline V gene sequence: CDR1 SGHAT, CDR2 FQNNGV. In nucleotides, the CDR3 is TGTGCCAGCAGCCCTGGGACAAGGACGAACACTGAAGCTTTCTTT. Translating gives CASSPGTRTNTEAFF.

Notes on this clonotype: A clone one base away is much larger, so this may be a read error. The rearrangement links TRBV19 to TRBJ1-5; 9 positions agree with TRBD1. The J segment lost 4 bases and the V segment lost 11 bases, leaving 12 bases of the junction unmatched. Germline V gene lookup returns CDR1 LNHDA and CDR2 SQIVND (reference sequence). The CDR3 spans 15 residues. Written as DNA, the CDR3 is TGTGCCGGCCATGACAGGGGGTTAGGTAATCAGCCCCAGCATTTT. Its protein product is CAGHDRGLGNQPQHF.

The chain carries TRBV12-5 and TRBJ2-7; no clear D gene. The CDR3 is 15 residues long. Looked up from germline, CDR1 is LGHNT and CDR2 is FRNRAP. The ends were cut back, 5 bases at V and 5 bases at J, with 19 bases in the middle. The CDR3 sequence: CASGLITRLEDEQYF. The CDR3 nucleotides are TGTGCTAGTGGTCTAATAACCCGCCTTGAGGACGAGCAGTACTTC.